This T cell receptor beta chain comes out of a study of T-cell memory formation after mild COVID-19. Study-wide results and limits: CD4/CD8 balance characterized clones contracting day 15 to 85, and CD4+ skew characterized later expanders.

Trimming cost V 5 bases and J 2 bases; bases outside gene matches: 6. CDR3 size: 17 residues. Per the germline V gene, CDR1 is SEHNR and CDR2 is FQNEAQ (reference sequence). From 5'RACE with constant-segment primers came TCR alpha and TCR beta cDNA libraries that carried sample barcodes and UMIs. Via MiXCR, TCRdb re-called the 5' RACE reads, giving one row per CDR3 protein. The sample shows 400,000 or so distinct CDR3 sequences, roughly 20% of them seen only once. As to this clonotype: Its specificity is not known.

The sequence derives from an adult woman who had mild COVID-19 (a few samples of this study predate the infection). Cell type and time point are not known. The specimen was PBMCs or a T cell subset sorted from them (not recorded which). The rearrangement uses TRBV7-9 and TRBJ2-1, with TRBD2 identical over 13 bases. The CDR3 sequence is CASSRTSGGLTYNEQFF. The DNA for the CDR3 is TGTGCCAGCAGCCGGACTAGCGGGGGCCTTACCTACAATGAGCAGTTCTTC.